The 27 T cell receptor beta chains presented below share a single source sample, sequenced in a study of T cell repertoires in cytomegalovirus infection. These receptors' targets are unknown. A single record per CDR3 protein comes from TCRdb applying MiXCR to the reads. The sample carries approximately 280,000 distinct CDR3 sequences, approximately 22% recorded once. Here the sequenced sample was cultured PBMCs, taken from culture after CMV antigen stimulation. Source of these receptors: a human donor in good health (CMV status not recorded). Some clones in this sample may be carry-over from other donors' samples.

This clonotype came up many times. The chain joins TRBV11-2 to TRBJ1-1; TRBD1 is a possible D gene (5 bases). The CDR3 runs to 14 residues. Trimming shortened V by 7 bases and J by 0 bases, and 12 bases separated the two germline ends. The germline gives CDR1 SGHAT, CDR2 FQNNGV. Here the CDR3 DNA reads TGTGCCAGCACGGGGCAGACCATGAACACTGAAGCTTTCTTT. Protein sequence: CASTGQTMNTEAFF.

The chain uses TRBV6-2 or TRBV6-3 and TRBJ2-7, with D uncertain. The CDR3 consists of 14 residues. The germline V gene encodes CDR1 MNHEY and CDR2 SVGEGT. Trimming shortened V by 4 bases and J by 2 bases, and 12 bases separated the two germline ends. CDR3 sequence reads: CASSSWTIPYEQYV. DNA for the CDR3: TGTGCCAGCAGTTCCTGGACGATACCCTACGAGCAGTACGTC.

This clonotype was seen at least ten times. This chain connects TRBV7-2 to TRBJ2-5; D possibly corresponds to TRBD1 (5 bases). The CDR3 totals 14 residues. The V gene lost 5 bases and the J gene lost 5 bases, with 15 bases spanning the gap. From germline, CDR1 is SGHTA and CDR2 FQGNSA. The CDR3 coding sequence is TGTGCCAGCAGCGGGGCCCTTATGGGGGAGACCCAGTACTTC. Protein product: CASSGALMGETQYF.

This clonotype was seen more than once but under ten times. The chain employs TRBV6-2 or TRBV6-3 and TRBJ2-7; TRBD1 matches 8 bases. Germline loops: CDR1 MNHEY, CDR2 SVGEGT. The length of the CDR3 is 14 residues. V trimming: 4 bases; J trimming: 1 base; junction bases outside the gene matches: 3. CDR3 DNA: TGTGCCAGCAGTTGGCGGGACAGGTCCTACGAGCAGTACTTC. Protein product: CASSWRDRSYEQYF.

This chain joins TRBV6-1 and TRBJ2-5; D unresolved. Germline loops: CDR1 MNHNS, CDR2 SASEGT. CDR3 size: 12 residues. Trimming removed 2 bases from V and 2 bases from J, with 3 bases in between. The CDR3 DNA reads TGTGCCAGCAGTGAAATTCAAGAGACCCAGTACTTC. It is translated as CASSEIQETQYF.

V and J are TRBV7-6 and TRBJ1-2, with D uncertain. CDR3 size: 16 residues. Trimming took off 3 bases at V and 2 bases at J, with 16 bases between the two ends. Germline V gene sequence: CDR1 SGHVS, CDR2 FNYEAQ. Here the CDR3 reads CASSFGLSEQNYGYTF. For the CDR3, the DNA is TGTGCCAGCAGCTTCGGGTTGTCTGAACAAAACTATGGCTACACCTTC.

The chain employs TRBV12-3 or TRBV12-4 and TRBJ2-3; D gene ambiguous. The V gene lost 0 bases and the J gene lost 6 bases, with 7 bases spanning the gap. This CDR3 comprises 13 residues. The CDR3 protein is CASSLAPADTQYF. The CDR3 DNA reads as TGTGCCAGCAGTTTAGCGCCGGCGGATACGCAGTATTTT.

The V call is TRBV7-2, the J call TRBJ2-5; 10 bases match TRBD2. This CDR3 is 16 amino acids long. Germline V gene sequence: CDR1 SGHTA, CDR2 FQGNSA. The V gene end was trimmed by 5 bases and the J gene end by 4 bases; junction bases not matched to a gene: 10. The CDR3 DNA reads TGTGCCAGCAGCCCTAGGAGCGGGAGGGCCTTAGAGACCCAGTACTTC. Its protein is CASSPRSGRALETQYF.

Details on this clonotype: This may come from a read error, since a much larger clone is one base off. In nucleotides, the CDR3 is TGCAGCGTGGGACTAGCGGGAGGATCTGGGGCCAACGTCCTGACTTTC. Encoded protein: CSVGLAGGSGANVLTF. This chain uses TRBV29-1 with TRBJ2-6, with 15 bases lining up with TRBD2. Germline lookup yields CDR1 SQVTM and CDR2 ANQGSEA. Trimming removed 6 bases from V and 1 base from J; junction bases left unmatched: 1. The CDR3 covers 16 residues.

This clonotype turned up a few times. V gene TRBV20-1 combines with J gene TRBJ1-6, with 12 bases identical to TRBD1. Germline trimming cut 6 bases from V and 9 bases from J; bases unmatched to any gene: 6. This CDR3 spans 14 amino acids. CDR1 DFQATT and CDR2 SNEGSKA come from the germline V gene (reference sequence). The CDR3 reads CSAMGQGASSPLHF. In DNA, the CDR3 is TGCAGTGCCATGGGACAGGGGGCTTCTTCACCCCTCCACTTT.

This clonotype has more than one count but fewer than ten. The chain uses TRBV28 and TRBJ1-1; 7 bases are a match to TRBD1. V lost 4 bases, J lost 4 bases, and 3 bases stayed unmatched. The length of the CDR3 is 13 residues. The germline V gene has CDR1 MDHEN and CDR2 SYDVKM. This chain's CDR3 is CASSYRGSTEAFF. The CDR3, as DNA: TGTGCCAGCAGTTACAGGGGAAGCACTGAAGCTTTCTTT.

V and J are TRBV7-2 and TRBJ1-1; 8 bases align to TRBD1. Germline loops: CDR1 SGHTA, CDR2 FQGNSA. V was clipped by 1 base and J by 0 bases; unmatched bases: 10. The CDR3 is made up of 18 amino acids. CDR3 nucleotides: TGTGCCAGCAGCTTAGACCCGGGCAGGGGGCTTTTGAACACTGAAGCTTTCTTT. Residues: CASSLDPGRGLLNTEAFF.

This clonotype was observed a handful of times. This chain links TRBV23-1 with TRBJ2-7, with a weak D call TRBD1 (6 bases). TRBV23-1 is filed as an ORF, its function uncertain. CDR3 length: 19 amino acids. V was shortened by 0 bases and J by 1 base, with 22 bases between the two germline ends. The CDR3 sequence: CASSQSRRTDYGASYEQYV. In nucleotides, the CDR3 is TGCGCCAGCAGTCAATCACGCCGGACAGATTATGGTGCGTCCTACGAGCAGTACGTC.

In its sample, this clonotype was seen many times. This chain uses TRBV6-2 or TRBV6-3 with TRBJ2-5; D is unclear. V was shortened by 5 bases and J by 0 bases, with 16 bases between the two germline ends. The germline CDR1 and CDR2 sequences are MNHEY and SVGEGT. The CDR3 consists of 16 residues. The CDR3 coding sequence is TGTGCCAGCAGTACGAATAGTCGAGGATACCAAGAGACCCAGTACTTC. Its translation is CASSTNSRGYQETQYF.

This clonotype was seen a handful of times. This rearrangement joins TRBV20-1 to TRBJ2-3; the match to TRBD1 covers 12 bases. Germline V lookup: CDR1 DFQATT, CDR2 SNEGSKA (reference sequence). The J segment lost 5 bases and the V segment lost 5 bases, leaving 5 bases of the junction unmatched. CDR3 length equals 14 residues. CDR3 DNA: TGCAGTGCTCCCGGGACAGGGGGCAAAGATACGCAGTATTTT. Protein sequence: CSAPGTGGKDTQYF.

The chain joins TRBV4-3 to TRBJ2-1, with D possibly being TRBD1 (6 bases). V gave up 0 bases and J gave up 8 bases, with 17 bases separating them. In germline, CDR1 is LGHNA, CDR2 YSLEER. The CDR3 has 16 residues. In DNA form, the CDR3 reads TGCGCCAGCAGCCAAGATAGGGGGACCCCGAGTTATGAGCAGTTCTTC. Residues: CASSQDRGTPSYEQFF.

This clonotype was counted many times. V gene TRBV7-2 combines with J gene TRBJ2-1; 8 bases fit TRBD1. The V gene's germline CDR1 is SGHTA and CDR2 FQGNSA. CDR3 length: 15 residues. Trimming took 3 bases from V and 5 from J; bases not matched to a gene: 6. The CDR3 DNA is TGTGCCAGCAGCTTCTTGACAGGGGAGGACAATGAGCAGTTCTTC. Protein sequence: CASSFLTGEDNEQFF.

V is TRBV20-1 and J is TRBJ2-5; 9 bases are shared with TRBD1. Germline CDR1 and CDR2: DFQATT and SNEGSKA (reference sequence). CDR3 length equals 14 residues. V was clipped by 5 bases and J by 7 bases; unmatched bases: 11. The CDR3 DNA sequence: TGCAGTGCTGTCCCGGGACAGGGTATGGGGACCCAGTACTTC. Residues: CSAVPGQGMGTQYF.

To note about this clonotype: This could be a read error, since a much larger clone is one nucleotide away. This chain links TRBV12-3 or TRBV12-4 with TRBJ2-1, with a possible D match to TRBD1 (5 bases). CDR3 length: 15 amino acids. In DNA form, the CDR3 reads TGTGCCAGCAGTTTGCGTCAGGGAAGCTACAATGAGCAGTCCTTC. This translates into CASSLRQGSYNEQSF.

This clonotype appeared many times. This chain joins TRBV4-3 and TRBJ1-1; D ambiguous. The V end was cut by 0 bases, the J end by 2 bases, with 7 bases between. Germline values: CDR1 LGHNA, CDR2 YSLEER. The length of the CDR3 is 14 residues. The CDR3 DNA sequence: TGCGCCAGCAGCCAAGATTTAGTAAACACTGAAGCTTTCTTT. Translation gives CASSQDLVNTEAFF.

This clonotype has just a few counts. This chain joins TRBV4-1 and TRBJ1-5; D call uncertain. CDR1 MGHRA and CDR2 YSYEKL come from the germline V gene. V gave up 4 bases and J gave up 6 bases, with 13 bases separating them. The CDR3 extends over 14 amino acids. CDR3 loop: CASSLSEVSQPQHF. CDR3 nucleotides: TGCGCCAGCAGCCTCTCAGAGGTTAGTCAGCCCCAGCATTTT.

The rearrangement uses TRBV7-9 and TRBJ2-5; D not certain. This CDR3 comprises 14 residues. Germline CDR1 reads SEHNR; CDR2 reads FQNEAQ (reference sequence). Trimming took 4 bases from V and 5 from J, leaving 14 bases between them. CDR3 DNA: TGTGCCAGCAGCTCGGAAATATTGTCGGAGACCCAGTACTTC. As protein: CASSSEILSETQYF.

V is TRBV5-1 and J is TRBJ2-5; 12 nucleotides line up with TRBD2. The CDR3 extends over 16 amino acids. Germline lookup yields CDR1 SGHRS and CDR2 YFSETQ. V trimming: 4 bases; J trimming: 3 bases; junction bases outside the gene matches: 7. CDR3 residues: CASSPGLAGLKETQYF. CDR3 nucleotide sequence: TGCGCCAGCAGCCCCGGACTAGCGGGGTTAAAAGAGACCCAGTACTTC.

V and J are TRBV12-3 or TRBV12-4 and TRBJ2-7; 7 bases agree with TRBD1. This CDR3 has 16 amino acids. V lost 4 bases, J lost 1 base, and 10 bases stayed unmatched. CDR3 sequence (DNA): TGTGCCAGCAGTTCCCGCACCGGGGACAGATCCTACGAGCAGTACTTC. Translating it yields CASSSRTGDRSYEQYF.

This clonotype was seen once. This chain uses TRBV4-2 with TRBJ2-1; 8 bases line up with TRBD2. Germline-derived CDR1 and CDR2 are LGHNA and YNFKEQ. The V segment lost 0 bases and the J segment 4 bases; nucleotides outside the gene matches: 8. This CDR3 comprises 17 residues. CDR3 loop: CASSQEGTGRGYNEQFF. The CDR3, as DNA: TGTGCCAGCAGCCAAGAAGGCACCGGGAGGGGATACAATGAGCAGTTCTTC.

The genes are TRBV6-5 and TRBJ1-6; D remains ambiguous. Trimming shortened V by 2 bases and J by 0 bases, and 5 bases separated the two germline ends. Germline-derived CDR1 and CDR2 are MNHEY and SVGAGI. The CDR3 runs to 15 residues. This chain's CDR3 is CASSYGSSYNSPLHF. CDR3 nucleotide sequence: TGTGCCAGCAGTTACGGGTCCTCCTATAATTCACCCCTCCACTTT.

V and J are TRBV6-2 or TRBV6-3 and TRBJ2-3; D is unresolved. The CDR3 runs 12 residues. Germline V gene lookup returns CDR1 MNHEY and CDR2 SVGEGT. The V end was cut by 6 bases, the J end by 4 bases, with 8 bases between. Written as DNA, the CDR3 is TGTGCCAGCAGCCAGGCACCAGATACGCAGTATTTT. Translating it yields CASSQAPDTQYF.